This entry lists 27 T cell receptor beta chains sequenced from one sample in a study of cytomegalovirus exposure and HLA in healthy donors (dated by TCRdb to the late 2010s). Libraries were made using the immunoSEQ multiplex PCR assay. The multiplex PCR relied on a mix of 60 forward primers for TCR Vbeta segments and 13 reverse primers for TCR Jbeta segments. TCRdb took this table from immuneACCESS and kept in-frame rearrangements with V and J called. Such tables lack part of the clones; where checked against another copy, unresolved V genes explain under half of the gap, and the rest is unexplained. The sample data list roughly 66,000 clones, and 55% to 80% of these were observed just once. The top ten hold 3% of the sample. The sequenced sample consisted of PBMCs. Source of these receptors: a woman in her forties or fifties in good health and CMV-seronegative.

This chain uses TRBV9 with TRBJ1-4, with D perhaps TRBD1 (5 bases). This CDR3 region has 17 residues. Trimming removed 4 bases at V and 3 bases at J, with 19 bases between. Germline lookup yields CDR1 SGDLS and CDR2 YYNGEE. This chain's CDR3 is CASSPQGSNPANEKLFF. The CDR3 DNA follows: TGTGCCAGCAGCCCCCAGGGCAGTAACCCTGCTAATGAAAAACTGTTTTTT.

The chain carries TRBV7-6 and TRBJ2-1; 7 bases line up with TRBD1. The CDR3 loop spans 13 amino acids. Germline V gene sequence: CDR1 SGHVS, CDR2 FNYEAQ. V shed 6 bases, J shed 4 bases, and the junction held 3 bases outside the gene matches. CDR3 in amino acids: CASSLTGYNEQFF. The CDR3 region has the DNA TGTGCCAGCAGTTTGACAGGGTACAATGAGCAGTTCTTC.

The chain recombines TRBV18 with TRBJ1-5; maybe TRBD1 (6 bases). The germline gives CDR1 KGHSH, CDR2 LQKENI. The CDR3 spans 15 residues. The V end lost 5 bases, the J end lost 0 bases, and 11 bases lay between the germline ends. CDR3 amino acids: CASSLGHRSNQPQHF. The CDR3 nucleotides read TGTGCCAGCTCATTGGGACACCGTAGCAATCAGCCCCAGCATTTT.

In its sample, this clone was seen a few times. The CDR3 loop is CASSVDPGNYGYTF. The CDR3 region has the DNA TGTGCCAGCAGCGTAGACCCGGGGAACTATGGCTACACCTTC. V gene TRBV9 combines with J gene TRBJ1-2; no firm D call. CDR3 length equals 14 residues. Germline V gene data show CDR1 as SGDLS and CDR2 as YYNGEE. V was shortened by 0 bases and J by 2 bases, with 8 bases between the two germline ends.

This clone has more than one count but fewer than ten. The chain couples TRBV28 to TRBJ2-5; 7 bases fit TRBD2. This CDR3 region has 15 residues. After removal of 0 bases from V and 2 bases from J, the junction contained 3 bases not matched to a gene. Germline CDR1 is MDHEN and CDR2 is SYDVKM. CDR3 bases: TGTGCCAGCAGTTTATGGGCAGCGGGGCAAGAGACCCAGTACTTC. Translating it yields CASSLWAAGQETQYF.

The J gene is TRBJ1-2, the V gene TRBV19; D perhaps matches TRBD1 (6 bases). The CDR3 spans 15 residues. Trimming took 5 bases from V and 4 from J, leaving 17 bases between them. Germline assignment: CDR1 LNHDA and CDR2 SQIVND (reference sequence). The CDR3 loop reads CASSPSTGRGYGYTF. Here the CDR3 DNA reads TGTGCCAGTAGTCCCAGTACAGGGAGGGGCTATGGCTACACCTTC.

The rearrangement uses TRBV30 and TRBJ1-1; D is possibly TRBD1 (6 bases). The CDR3 is 13 residues long. The germline V gene has CDR1 GTSNPN and CDR2 SVGIG (reference sequence). Trimming took 2 bases from V and 4 from J, leaving 11 bases between them. The CDR3 DNA reads as TGTGCCTGGAGTCTACAGGGATCCACTGAAGCTTTCTTT. Encoded protein: CAWSLQGSTEAFF. The whole variable domain, remainder taken from reference TRBV30 and TRBJ1-1, is SQTIHQWPATLVQPVGSPLSLECTVEGTSNPNLYWYRQAAGRGLQLLFYSVGIGQISSEVPQNLSASRPQDRQFILSSKKLLLSDSGFYLCAWSLQGSTEAFFGQGTRLTVV.

The chain couples TRBV7-6 to TRBJ1-5; maybe TRBD1 (5 bases). Germline CDR1 SGHVS, CDR2 FNYEAQ. This CDR3 comprises 14 residues. The V and J ends lost 5 bases and 6 bases respectively, with 14 bases between them. The CDR3 coding sequence is TGTGCCAGCAGCCGCGACAGTTTCGGTCAGCCCCAGCATTTT. It codes for CASSRDSFGQPQHF.

The chain employs TRBV6-5 and TRBJ1-2; D remains unclear. The CDR3 is made up of 13 amino acids. Germline V gives CDR1 MNHEY, CDR2 SVGAGI. The V end lost 0 bases, the J end lost 5 bases, and 7 bases lay between the germline ends. The CDR3 DNA is TGTGCCAGCAGTTACTCTCGGGGTTATGGCTACACCTTC. Protein product: CASSYSRGYGYTF.

The chain has TRBV11-2 and TRBJ2-7, with 7 nucleotides matching TRBD2. V gave up 0 bases and J gave up 4 bases; unmatched junction bases: 3. Germline V gene lookup returns CDR1 SGHAT and CDR2 FQNNGV. The CDR3 covers 14 residues. CDR3 nucleotides: TGTGCCAGCAGCTTAGAACTAGCGAGTTACGAGCAGTACTTC. Translated, it gives CASSLELASYEQYF.

The rearrangement joins TRBV5-5 to TRBJ1-4; D is possibly TRBD1 (5 bases). With 4 bases removed from V and 8 bases from J, the gap between germline ends came to 15 bases. The CDR3 covers 14 residues. The V gene's germline CDR1 is SGHKS and CDR2 YYEKEE (reference sequence). The CDR3 bases are TGTGCCAGCAGCCGTACAGGCCCGGACGAAAAACTGTTTTTT. Its translation is CASSRTGPDEKLFF.

This chain connects TRBV30 to TRBJ1-4, with D perhaps TRBD1 (5 bases). V lost 2 bases, J lost 8 bases, and 12 bases lay in between. Germline V gene sequence: CDR1 GTSNPN, CDR2 SVGIG (reference sequence). This CDR3 comprises 13 residues. The CDR3 coding sequence is TGTGCCTGGAGTCGGCAGGGTGGAGAAAAACTGTTTTTT. It is translated as CAWSRQGGEKLFF. Full variable domain (remainder filled in from reference TRBV30 and TRBJ1-4): SQTIHQWPATLVQPVGSPLSLECTVEGTSNPNLYWYRQAAGRGLQLLFYSVGIGQISSEVPQNLSASRPQDRQFILSSKKLLLSDSGFYLCAWSRQGGEKLFFGSGTQLSVL.

The rearrangement joins TRBV29-1 to TRBJ1-5; D call uncertain. The CDR3 loop spans 16 amino acids. In germline, CDR1 is SQVTM, CDR2 ANQGSEA. V lost 0 bases, J lost 0 bases, and 12 bases lay in between. The CDR3: CSVEDRGQLSNQPQHF. CDR3 sequence (DNA): TGCAGCGTTGAAGATCGAGGGCAGCTTAGCAATCAGCCCCAGCATTTT.

V usage is TRBV27 and J usage is TRBJ2-1; D is undetermined. The germline CDR1 and CDR2 sequences are MNHEY and SMNVEV (reference sequence). V shed 2 bases and J shed 0 bases, with 8 bases lying between them. The CDR3 extends over 15 amino acids. The CDR3 DNA is TGTGCCAGCAGTTTAACACAGAGCTCCTACAATGAGCAGTTCTTC. Its translation: CASSLTQSSYNEQFF.

The chain combines TRBV7-9 with TRBJ2-1, with 8 nucleotides matching TRBD1. This CDR3 has 15 residues. V lost 5 bases, J lost 6 bases, and 9 bases stayed unmatched. Germline loops: CDR1 SEHNR, CDR2 FQNEAQ (reference sequence). This chain's CDR3 is CASSETGDGVNEQFF. CDR3 in DNA: TGTGCCAGCAGCGAGACAGGGGATGGGGTCAATGAGCAGTTCTTC.

The chain carries TRBV4-3 and TRBJ2-2, with 9 bases matching TRBD2. The CDR3 contains 16 residues. The germline V gene encodes CDR1 LGHNA and CDR2 YSLEER. V dropped 0 bases and J dropped 1; count of bases not matched to a gene: 0. CDR3 sequence: CASSQDSGGNTGELFF. The CDR3 DNA reads TGCGCCAGCAGCCAAGATAGCGGGGGGAACACCGGGGAGCTGTTTTTT.

This chain joins TRBV4-1 and TRBJ1-2; the D is unclear. V was shortened by 3 bases and J by 7 bases, with 9 bases between the two germline ends. CDR1 is MGHRA and CDR2 is YSYEKL in the germline V gene. The CDR3 spans 12 residues. The CDR3 sequence is CASSQVPGGYTF. The CDR3 bases are TGCGCCAGCAGCCAGGTACCCGGTGGCTACACCTTC.

This clone was counted only a few times. The chain couples TRBV2 to TRBJ1-1; TRBD1 aligns across 10 bases. With 0 bases clipped from V and 4 bases from J, the junction kept 8 bases outside the gene matches. Germline V gene lookup returns CDR1 SNHLY and CDR2 FYNNEI. This CDR3 contains 17 residues. CDR3 sequence (DNA): TGTGCCAGCAGTGAAGCAAGGACAGGGGGAGGGAGCACTGAAGCTTTCTTT. Protein product: CASSEARTGGGSTEAFF.

The chain couples TRBV28 to TRBJ2-7; D remains unclear. The germline gives CDR1 MDHEN, CDR2 SYDVKM. This CDR3 has 15 amino acids. V lost 2 bases and J lost 2, with 13 bases in between. The CDR3 sequence: CASSLVAVPTYEQYF. DNA for the CDR3: TGTGCCAGCAGTTTAGTGGCGGTCCCCACCTACGAGCAGTACTTC.

V and J are TRBV5-1 and TRBJ2-3, with 11 nucleotides matching TRBD2. The ends lost 5 bases at V and 3 bases at J; junction bases unmatched: 11. The CDR3 has 17 amino acids. The V gene's germline CDR1 is SGHRS and CDR2 YFSETQ. The CDR3 is CASRQTGLAGGTDTQYF. The CDR3 region has the DNA TGCGCCAGCAGACAAACGGGGCTAGCGGGAGGTACAGATACGCAGTATTTT.

This clone was seen just once. A much larger clonotype is one base distant, so this may be a read error. The rearrangement links TRBV6-5 to TRBJ1-1; D call uncertain. This CDR3 is built from 12 residues. The V gene lost 5 bases and the J gene lost 1 base, with 5 bases spanning the gap. CDR1 and CDR2 (germline): MNHEY, SVGAGI. CDR3 in amino acids: CASSLRNTEAFF. CDR3 bases: TGTGCCAGCAGTCTCAGGAACACTGAAGCTTTCTTT.

This clone was seen a handful of times. The chain is built from TRBV6-6 and TRBJ1-2, with 10 bases lining up with TRBD1. The CDR3 loop spans 14 amino acids. Germline lookup yields CDR1 MNHNY and CDR2 SVGAGI (reference sequence). Trimming cost V 5 bases and J 7 bases; bases outside gene matches: 7. This CDR3 is CASSTLTGGGGYTF. The CDR3 nucleotides read TGTGCCAGCAGTACTTTGACAGGGGGCGGTGGCTACACCTTC.

This clone turned up a few times. The gene calls are TRBV5-4 and TRBJ2-7, with 9 nucleotides matching TRBD1. The CDR3 extends over 14 amino acids. Germline CDR1 reads SGHNT; CDR2 reads YYREEE (reference sequence). The ends lost 6 bases at V and 4 bases at J; junction bases unmatched: 8. The CDR3 nucleotides are TGTGCCAGCACCCACCGGGACAGGGTTTACGAGCAGTACTTC. Its protein is CASTHRDRVYEQYF.

J is TRBJ2-7 and V is TRBV9; D call uncertain. Germline V lookup: CDR1 SGDLS, CDR2 YYNGEE. The CDR3 consists of 12 residues. Between the trimmed V and J ends, which lost 4 bases and 4 bases, there was a span of 9 bases. CDR3 coding DNA: TGTGCCAGCAGCCCCGGTTATTACGAGCAGTACTTC. Translation: CASSPGYYEQYF. Full variable domain (remainder filled in from reference TRBV9 and TRBJ2-7): DSGVTQTPKHLITATGQRVTLRCSPRSGDLSVYWYQQSLDQGLQFLIQYYNGEERAKGNILERFSAQQFPDLHSELNLSSLELGDSALYFCASSPGYYEQYFGPGTRLTVT.

The sample holds a few counts of this clone. The chain employs TRBV7-2 and TRBJ1-1, with a tentative D call TRBD1 (6 bases). Germline V gives CDR1 SGHTA, CDR2 FQGNSA. CDR3 length equals 14 residues. Trimming left V 5 bases short and J 6 bases short, with 16 bases between. CDR3 nucleotide sequence: TGTGCCAGCAGCCCCCGGACAGACAACCCTGAAGCTTTCTTT. It specifies CASSPRTDNPEAFF. Full variable domain (rest looked up from reference TRBV7-2 and TRBJ1-1): GAGVSQSPSNKVTEKGKDVELRCDPISGHTALYWYRQSLGQGLEFLIYFQGNSAPDKSGLPSDRFSAERTGGSVSTLTIQRTQQEDSAVYLCASSPRTDNPEAFFGQGTRLTVV.

This clone was recorded a few times. The J gene is TRBJ2-7, the V gene TRBV29-1; 13 bases match TRBD2. Germline V gene data show CDR1 as SQVTM and CDR2 as ANQGSEA. This CDR3 spans 17 amino acids. Trimming took 6 bases from V and 0 from J; bases not matched to a gene: 11. The CDR3 DNA is TGCAGCGTGAGAGGACTAGCGGGGGTCCTCCACTCCTACGAGCAGTACTTC. Translated, it gives CSVRGLAGVLHSYEQYF.

The rearrangement links TRBV7-8 to TRBJ2-1; 9 bases line up with TRBD2. Trimming took 5 bases from V and 5 from J; bases not matched to a gene: 7. CDR1 and CDR2 from the germline V gene are SGHVS and FQNEAQ. This CDR3 contains 15 residues. CDR3 coding DNA: TGTGCCAGCAGCCAACTGACTAGCGGAGACAATGAGCAGTTCTTC. Amino acids: CASSQLTSGDNEQFF.